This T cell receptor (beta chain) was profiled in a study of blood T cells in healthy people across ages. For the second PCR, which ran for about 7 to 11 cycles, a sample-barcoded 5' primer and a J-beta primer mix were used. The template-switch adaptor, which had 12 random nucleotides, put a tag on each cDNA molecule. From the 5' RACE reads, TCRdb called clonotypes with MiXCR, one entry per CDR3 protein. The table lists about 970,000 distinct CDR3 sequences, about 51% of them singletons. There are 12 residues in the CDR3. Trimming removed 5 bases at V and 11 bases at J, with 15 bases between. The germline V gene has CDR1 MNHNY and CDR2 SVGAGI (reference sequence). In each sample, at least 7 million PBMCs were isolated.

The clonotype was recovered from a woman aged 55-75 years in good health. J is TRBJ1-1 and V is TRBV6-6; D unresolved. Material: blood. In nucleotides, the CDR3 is TGTGCCAGCAGTGACGGTGGTGTAGGGGCTTTCTTT. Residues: CASSDGGVGAFF.